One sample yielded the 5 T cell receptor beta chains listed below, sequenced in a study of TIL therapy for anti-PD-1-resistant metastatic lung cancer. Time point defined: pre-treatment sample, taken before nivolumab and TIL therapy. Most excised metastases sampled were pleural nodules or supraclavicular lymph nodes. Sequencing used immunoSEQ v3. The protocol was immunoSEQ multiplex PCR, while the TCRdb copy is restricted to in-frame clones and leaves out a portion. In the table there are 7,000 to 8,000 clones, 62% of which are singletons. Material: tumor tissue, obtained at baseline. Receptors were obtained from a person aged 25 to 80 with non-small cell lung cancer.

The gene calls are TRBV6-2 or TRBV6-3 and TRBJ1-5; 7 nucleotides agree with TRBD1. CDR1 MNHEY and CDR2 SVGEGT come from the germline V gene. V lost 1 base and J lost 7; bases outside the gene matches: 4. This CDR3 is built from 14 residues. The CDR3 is CASSYFQGQQPQHF. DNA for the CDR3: TGTGCCAGCAGTTACTTCCAGGGACAGCAGCCCCAGCATTTT.

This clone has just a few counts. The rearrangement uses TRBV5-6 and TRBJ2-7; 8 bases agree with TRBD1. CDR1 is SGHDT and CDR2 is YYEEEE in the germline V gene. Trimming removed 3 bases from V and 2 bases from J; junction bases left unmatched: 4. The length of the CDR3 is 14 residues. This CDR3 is CASSSTGGPYEQYF. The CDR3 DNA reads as TGTGCCAGCAGCTCTACAGGGGGGCCCTACGAGCAGTACTTC.

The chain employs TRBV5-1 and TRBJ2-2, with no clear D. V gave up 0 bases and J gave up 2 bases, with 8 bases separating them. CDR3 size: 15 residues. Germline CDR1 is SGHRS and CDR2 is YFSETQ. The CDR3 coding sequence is TGCGCCAGCAGCTTGGAGGTTCTCAACACCGGGGAGCTGTTTTTT. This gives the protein CASSLEVLNTGELFF.

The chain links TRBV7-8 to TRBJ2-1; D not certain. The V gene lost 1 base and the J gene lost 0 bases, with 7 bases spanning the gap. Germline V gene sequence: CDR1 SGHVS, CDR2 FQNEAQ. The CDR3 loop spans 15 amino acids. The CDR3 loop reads CASSLDARSYNEQFF. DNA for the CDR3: TGTGCCAGCAGCTTAGACGCCCGCTCCTACAATGAGCAGTTCTTC.

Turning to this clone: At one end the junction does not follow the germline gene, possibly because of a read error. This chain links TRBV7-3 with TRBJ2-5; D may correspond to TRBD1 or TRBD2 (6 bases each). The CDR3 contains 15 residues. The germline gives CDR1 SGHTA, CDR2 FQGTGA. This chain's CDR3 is CASSLGAGHQGTQYF. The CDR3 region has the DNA TGTGCCAGCAGCTTAGGTGCGGGACACCAAGGGACCCAGTACTTC. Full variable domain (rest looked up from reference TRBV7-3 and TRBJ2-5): GAGVSQTPSNKVTEKGKYVELRCDPISGHTALYWYRQSLGQGPEFLIYFQGTGAADDSGLPNDRFFAVRPEGSVSTLKIQRTERGDSAVYLCASSLGAGHQGTQYFGPGTRLLVL.